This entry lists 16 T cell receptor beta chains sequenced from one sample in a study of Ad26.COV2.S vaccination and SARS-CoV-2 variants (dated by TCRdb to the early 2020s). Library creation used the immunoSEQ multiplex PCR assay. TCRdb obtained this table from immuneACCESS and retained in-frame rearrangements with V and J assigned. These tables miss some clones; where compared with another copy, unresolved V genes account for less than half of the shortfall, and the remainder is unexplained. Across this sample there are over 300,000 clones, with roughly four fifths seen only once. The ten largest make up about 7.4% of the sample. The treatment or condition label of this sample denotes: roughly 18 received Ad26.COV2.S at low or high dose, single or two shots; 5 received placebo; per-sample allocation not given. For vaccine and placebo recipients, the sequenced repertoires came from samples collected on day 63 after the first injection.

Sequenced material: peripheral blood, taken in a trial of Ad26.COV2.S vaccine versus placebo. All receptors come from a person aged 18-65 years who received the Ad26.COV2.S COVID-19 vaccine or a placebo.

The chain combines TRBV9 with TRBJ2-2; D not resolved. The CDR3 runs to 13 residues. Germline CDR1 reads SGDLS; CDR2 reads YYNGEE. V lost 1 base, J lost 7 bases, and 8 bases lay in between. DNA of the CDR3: TGTGCCAGCAGCGTATATCGAGGCGGGGAGCTGTTTTTT. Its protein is CASSVYRGGELFF.

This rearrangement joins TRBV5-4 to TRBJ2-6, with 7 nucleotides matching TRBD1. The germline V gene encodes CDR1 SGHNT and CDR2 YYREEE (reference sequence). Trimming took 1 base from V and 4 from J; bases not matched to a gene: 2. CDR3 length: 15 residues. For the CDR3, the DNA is TGTGCCAGCAGCTTGACAGGGGCCGGGGCCAACGTCCTGACTTTC. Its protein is CASSLTGAGANVLTF. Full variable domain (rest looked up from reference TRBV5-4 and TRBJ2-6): ETGVTQSPTHLIKTRGQQVTLRCSSQSGHNTVSWYQQALGQGPQFIFQYYREEENGRGNFPPRFSGLQFPNYSSELNVNALELDDSALYLCASSLTGAGANVLTFGAGSRLTVL.

The chain's CDR3 is CASSQVLAGVNEQFF. CDR3 in DNA: TGCGCCAGCAGCCAGGTGCTAGCGGGAGTAAATGAGCAGTTCTTC. V gene TRBV4-1 combines with J gene TRBJ2-1, with 10 bases aligning to TRBD2. Germline-derived CDR1 and CDR2 are MGHRA and YSYEKL. With V trimmed by 3 bases and J by 7 bases, 6 bases remained unmatched. The CDR3 runs 15 residues.

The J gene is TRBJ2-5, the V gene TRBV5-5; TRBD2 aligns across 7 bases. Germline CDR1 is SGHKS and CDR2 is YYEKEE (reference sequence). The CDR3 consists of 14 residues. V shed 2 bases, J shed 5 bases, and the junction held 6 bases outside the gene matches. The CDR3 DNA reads TGTGCCAGCAGCTTCGGGGGGAAAAGGGAGACCCAGTACTTC. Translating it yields CASSFGGKRETQYF.

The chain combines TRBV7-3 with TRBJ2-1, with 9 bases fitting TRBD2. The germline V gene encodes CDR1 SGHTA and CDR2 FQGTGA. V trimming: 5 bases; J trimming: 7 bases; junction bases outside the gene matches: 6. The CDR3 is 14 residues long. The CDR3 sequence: CASSKEREDNEQFF. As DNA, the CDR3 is TGTGCCAGCAGCAAAGAGCGGGAGGATAATGAGCAGTTCTTC. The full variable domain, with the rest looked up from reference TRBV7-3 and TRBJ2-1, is GAGVSQTPSNKVTEKGKYVELRCDPISGHTALYWYRQSLGQGPEFLIYFQGTGAADDSGLPNDRFFAVRPEGSVSTLKIQRTERGDSAVYLCASSKEREDNEQFFGPGTRLTVL.

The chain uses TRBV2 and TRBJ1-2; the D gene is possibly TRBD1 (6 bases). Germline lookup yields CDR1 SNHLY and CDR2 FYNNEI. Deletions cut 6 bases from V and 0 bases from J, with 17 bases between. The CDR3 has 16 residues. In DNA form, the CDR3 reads TGTGCCAGCAGGGGTCCAGGGGAGTCTCCTAACTATGGCTACACCTTC. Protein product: CASRGPGESPNYGYTF.

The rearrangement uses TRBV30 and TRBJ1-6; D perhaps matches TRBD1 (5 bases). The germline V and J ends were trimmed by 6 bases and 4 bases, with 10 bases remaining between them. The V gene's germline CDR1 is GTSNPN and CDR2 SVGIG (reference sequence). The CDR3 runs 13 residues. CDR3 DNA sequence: TGTGCCTGCCGTCCAGGGTATAATTCACCCCTCCACTTT. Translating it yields CACRPGYNSPLHF. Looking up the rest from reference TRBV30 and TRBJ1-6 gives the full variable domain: SQTIHQWPATLVQPVGSPLSLECTVEGTSNPNLYWYRQAAGRGLQLLFYSVGIGQISSEVPQNLSASRPQDRQFILSSKKLLLSDSGFYLCACRPGYNSPLHFGNGTRLTVT.

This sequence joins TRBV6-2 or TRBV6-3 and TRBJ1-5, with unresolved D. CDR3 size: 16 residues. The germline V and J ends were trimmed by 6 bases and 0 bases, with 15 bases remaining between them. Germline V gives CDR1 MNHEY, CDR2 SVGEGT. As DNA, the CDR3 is TGTGCCAGCAGCCCTCGGGGAGTGTATAGCAATCAGCCCCAGCATTTT. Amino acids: CASSPRGVYSNQPQHF.

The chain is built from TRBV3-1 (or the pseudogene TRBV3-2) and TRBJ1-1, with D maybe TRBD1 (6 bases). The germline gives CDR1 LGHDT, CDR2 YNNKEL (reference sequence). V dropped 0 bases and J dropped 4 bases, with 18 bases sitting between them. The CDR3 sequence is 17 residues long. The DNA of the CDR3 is TGTGCCAGCAGCCAAGACGAAGTGGGGGCCCAGGGCACTGAAGCTTTCTTT. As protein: CASSQDEVGAQGTEAFF.

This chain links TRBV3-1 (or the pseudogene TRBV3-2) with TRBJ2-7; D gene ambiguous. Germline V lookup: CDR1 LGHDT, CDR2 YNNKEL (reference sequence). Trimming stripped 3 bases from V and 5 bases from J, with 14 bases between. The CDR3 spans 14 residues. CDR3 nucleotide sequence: TGTGCCAGCAGCCAGGGCCCTCAGCCGCACGAGCAGTACTTC. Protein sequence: CASSQGPQPHEQYF.

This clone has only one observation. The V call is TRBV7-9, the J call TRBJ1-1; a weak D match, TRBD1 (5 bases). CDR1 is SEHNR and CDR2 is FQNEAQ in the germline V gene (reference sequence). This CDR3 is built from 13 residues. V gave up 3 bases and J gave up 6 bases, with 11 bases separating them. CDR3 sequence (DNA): TGTGCCAGCAGCTTGGGGGTTCGGGCTGAAGCTTTCTTT. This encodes CASSLGVRAEAFF.

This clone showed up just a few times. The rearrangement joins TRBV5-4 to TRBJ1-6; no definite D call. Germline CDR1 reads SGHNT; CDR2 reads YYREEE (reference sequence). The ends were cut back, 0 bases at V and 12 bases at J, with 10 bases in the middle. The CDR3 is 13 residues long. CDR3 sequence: CASSLDPSGPLHF. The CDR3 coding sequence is TGTGCCAGCAGCTTGGACCCCAGCGGACCCCTCCACTTT.

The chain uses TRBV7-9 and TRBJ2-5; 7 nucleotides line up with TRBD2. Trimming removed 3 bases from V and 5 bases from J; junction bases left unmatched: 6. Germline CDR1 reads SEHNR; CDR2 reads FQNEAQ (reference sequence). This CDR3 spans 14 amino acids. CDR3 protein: CASSLGREGETQYF. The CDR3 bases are TGTGCCAGCAGCTTGGGTAGGGAGGGGGAGACCCAGTACTTC.

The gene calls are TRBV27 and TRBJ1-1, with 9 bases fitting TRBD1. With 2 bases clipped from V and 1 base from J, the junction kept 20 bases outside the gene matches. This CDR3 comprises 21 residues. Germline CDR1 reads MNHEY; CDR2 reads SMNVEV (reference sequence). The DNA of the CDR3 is TGTGCCAGCAGTTTACTATACCATACTCCCCGGACAGGGGTCTCGAACACTGAAGCTTTCTTT. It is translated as CASSLLYHTPRTGVSNTEAFF.

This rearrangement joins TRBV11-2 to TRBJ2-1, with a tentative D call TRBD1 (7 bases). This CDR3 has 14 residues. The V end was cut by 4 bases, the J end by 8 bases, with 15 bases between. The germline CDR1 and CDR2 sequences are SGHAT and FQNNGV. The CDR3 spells CASSYTQGGHEQFF. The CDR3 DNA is TGTGCCAGCAGCTACACCCAGGGGGGCCATGAGCAGTTCTTC.

CDR3 residues: CASSLNMRAQYF. The CDR3 DNA reads TGTGCCAGCAGCCTAAATATGAGGGCCCAGTACTTC. V is TRBV7-2 and J is TRBJ2-5, with D maybe TRBD2 (5 bases). CDR3 length: 12 residues. Trimming removed 5 bases from V and 9 bases from J, with 13 bases in between. Germline V gene sequence: CDR1 SGHTA, CDR2 FQGNSA.